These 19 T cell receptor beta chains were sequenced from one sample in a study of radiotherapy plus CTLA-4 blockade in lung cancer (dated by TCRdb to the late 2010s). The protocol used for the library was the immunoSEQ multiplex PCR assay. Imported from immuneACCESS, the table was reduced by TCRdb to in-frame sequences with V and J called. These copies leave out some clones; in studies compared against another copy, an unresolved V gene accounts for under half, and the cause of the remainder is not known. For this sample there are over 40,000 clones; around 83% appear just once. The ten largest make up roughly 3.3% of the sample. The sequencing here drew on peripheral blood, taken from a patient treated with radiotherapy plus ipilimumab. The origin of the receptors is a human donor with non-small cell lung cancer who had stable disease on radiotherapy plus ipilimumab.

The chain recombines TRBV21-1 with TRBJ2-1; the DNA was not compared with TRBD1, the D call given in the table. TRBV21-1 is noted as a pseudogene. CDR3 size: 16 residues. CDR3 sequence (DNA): TGTGCCAGCAGCAATTACGGCAGGGGATCCTACAATGAGCAGTTCTTC. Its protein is CASSNYGRGSYNEQFF.

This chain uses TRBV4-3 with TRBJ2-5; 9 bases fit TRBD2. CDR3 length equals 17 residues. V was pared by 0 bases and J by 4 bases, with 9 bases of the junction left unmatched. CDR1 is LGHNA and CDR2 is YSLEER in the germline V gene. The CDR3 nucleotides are TGCGCCAGCAGCCAAGATTTTAGCGGGAGACTGGGAGAGACCCAGTACTTC. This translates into CASSQDFSGRLGETQYF.

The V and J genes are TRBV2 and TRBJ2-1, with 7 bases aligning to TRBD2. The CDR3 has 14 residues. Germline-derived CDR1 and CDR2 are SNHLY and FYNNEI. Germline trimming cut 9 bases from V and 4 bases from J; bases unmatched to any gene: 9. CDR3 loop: CASKISGSYNEQFF. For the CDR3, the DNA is TGTGCCAGTAAGATTAGCGGGTCATACAATGAGCAGTTCTTC.

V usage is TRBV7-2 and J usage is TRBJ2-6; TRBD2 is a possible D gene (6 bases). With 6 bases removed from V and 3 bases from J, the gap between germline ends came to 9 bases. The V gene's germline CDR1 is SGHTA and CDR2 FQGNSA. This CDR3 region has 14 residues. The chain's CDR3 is CASRQGGGANVLTF. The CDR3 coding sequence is TGTGCCAGCAGGCAGGGAGGTGGGGCCAACGTCCTGACTTTC.

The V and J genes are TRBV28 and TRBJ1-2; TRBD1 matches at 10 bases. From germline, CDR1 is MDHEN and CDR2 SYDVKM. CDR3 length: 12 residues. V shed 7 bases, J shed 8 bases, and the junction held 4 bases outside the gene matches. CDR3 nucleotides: TGTGCCAGCACTGACAGGGGGCACGGCTACACCTTC. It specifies CASTDRGHGYTF.

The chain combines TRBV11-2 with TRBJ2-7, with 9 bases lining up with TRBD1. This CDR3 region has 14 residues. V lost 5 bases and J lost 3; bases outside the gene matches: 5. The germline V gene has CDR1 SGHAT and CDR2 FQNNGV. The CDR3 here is CASSNRDRVYEQYF. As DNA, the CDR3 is TGTGCCAGCAGCAACCGGGACAGGGTCTACGAGCAGTACTTC.

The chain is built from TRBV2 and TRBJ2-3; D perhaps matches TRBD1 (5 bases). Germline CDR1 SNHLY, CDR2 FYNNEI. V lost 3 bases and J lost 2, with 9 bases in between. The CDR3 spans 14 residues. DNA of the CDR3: TGTGCCAGCAGTGAGACAGCAGTCACAGATACGCAGTATTTT. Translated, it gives CASSETAVTDTQYF.

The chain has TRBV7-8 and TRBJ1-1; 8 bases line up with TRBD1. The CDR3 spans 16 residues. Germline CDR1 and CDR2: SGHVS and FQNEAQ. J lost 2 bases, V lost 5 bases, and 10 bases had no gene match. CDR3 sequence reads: CASSQHRDRSNTEAFF. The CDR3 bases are TGTGCCAGCAGCCAACACCGGGACAGGAGTAACACTGAAGCTTTCTTT.

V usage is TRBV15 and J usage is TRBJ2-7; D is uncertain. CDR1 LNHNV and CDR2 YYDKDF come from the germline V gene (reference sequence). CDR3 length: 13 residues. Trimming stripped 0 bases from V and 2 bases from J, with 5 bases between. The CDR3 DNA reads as TGTGCCACCAGCAGAGATGTAGCCTACGAGCAGTACTTC. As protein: CATSRDVAYEQYF.

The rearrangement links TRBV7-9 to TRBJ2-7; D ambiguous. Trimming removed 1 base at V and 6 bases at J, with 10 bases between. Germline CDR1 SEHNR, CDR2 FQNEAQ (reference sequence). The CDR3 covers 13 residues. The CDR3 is CASSLGAATEQYF. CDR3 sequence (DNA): TGTGCCAGCAGCTTAGGGGCAGCTACCGAGCAGTACTTC.

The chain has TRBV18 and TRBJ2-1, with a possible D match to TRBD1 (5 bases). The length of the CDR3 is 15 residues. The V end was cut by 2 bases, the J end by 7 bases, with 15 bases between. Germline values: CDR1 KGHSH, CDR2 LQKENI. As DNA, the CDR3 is TGTGCCAGCTCACCAGTTGGCAGGGTTGGGAATGAGCAGTTCTTC. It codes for CASSPVGRVGNEQFF.

The CDR3 DNA reads as TGTGCCAGCAGACTGGGGACAAACTATGGCTACACCTTC. Its translation is CASRLGTNYGYTF. The chain carries TRBV28 and TRBJ1-2; a weak D match, TRBD1 (6 bases). This CDR3 has 13 amino acids. Looked up from germline, CDR1 is MDHEN and CDR2 is SYDVKM. The germline V and J ends were trimmed by 6 bases and 2 bases, with 10 bases remaining between them.

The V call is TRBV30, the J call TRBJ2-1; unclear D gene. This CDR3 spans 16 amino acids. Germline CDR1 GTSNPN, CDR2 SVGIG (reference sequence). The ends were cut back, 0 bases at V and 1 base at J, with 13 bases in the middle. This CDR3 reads CAWSVQRVSSYNEQFF. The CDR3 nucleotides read TGTGCCTGGAGTGTACAACGGGTGAGTTCCTACAATGAGCAGTTCTTC. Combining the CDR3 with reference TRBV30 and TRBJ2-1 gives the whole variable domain SQTIHQWPATLVQPVGSPLSLECTVEGTSNPNLYWYRQAAGRGLQLLFYSVGIGQISSEVPQNLSASRPQDRQFILSSKKLLLSDSGFYLCAWSVQRVSSYNEQFFGPGTRLTVL.

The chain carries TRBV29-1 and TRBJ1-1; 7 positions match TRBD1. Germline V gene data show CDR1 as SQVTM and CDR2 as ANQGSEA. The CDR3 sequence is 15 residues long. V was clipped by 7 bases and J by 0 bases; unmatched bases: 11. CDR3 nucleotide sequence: TGCAGCGCCTCACCCGGGACAGCGCTGAACACTGAAGCTTTCTTT. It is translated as CSASPGTALNTEAFF. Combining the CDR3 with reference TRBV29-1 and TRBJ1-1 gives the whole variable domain SAVISQKPSRDICQRGTSLTIQCQVDSQVTMMFWYRQQPGQSLTLIATANQGSEATYESGFVIDKFPISRPNLTFSTLTVSNMSPEDSSIYLCSASPGTALNTEAFFGQGTRLTVV.

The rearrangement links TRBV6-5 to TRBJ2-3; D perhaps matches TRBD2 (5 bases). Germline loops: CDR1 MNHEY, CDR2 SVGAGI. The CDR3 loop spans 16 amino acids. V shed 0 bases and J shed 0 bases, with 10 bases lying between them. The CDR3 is CASSYSRGPSTDTQYF. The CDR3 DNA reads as TGTGCCAGCAGTTACTCGCGCGGGCCTAGCACAGATACGCAGTATTTT.

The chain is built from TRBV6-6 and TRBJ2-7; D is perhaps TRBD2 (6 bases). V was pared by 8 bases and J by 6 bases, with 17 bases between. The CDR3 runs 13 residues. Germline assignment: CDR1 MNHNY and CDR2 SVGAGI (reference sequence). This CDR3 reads CASAPQTSFEQYF. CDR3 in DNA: TGTGCCAGCGCCCCACAGACTAGTTTCGAGCAGTACTTC.

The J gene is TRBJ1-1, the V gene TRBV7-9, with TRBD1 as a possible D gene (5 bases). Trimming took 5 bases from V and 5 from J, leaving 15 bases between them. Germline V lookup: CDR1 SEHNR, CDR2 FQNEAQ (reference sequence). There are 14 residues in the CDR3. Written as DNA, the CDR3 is TGTGCCAGCAGCCCGGTCACGGGGGGGACTGAAGCTTTCTTT. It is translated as CASSPVTGGTEAFF. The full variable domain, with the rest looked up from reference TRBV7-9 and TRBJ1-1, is DTGVSQNPRHKITKRGQNVTFRCDPISEHNRLYWYRQTLGQGPEFLTYFQNEAQLEKSRLLSDRFSAERPKGSFSTLEIQRTEQGDSAMYLCASSPVTGGTEAFFGQGTRLTVV.

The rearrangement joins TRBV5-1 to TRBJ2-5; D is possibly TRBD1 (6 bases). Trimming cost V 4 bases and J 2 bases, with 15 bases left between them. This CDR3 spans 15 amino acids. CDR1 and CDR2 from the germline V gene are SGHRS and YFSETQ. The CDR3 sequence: CASSVQGGQQETQYF. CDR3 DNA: TGCGCCAGCAGCGTTCAAGGAGGACAGCAAGAGACCCAGTACTTC. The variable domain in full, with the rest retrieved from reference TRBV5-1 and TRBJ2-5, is KAGVTQTPRYLIKTRGQQVTLSCSPISGHRSVSWYQQTPGQGLQFLFEYFSETQRNKGNFPGRFSGRQFSNSRSEMNVSTLELGDSALYLCASSVQGGQQETQYFGPGTRLLVL.

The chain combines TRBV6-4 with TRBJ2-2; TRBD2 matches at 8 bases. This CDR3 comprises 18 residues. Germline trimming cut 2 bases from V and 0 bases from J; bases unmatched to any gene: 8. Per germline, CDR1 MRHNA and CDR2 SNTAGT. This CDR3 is CASSDRTSRSSNTGELFF. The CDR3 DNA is TGTGCCAGCAGTGACCGGACTAGCAGAAGTTCGAACACCGGGGAGCTGTTTTTT.